The source of this TCR beta chain is a study of graft-versus-host responses after intestinal transplantation. The wider study: Every recipient underwent anti-thymocyte globulin induction, then tacrolimus and steroids for approximately three years.

TCRdb's table, derived via immunoSEQ multiplex PCR, lists solely in-frame clones and lacks some. This table has around 97,000 clones, roughly 93% appearing once. This clone came up a few times. Its antigen is undetermined. This CDR3 is built from 14 residues. Unmatched junction bases numbered 4, after V lost 1 base and J lost 4 bases. CDR1 is MGHRA, CDR2 YSYEKL, per germline. Findings and limits, study-wide: Early declines in HvG clones that occurred post-transplant were associated with peak circulating GvH clone levels. GvH clones turned up in recipient marrow; some had shown up first in ileum or blood.

This receptor was taken from a human donor who received an intestinal transplant. Specimen: unstimulated CD8+ T cells sorted from spleen or lymph node cells, collected before intestinal transplant. The chain recombines TRBV4-1 with TRBJ2-7; 7 bases agree with TRBD1. CDR3 in DNA: TGCGCCAGCAGCCAAGTTTCGACAGGGTACGAGCAGTACTTC. The encoded protein is CASSQVSTGYEQYF.